The 12 T cell receptor beta chains in this list originate from one sample, sequenced in a study of siplizumab effects on memory and regulatory T cells. Produced via immunoSEQ multiplex PCR; TCRdb's table is partial and in-frame only. The sample consists of about 100,000 clones, 75% to 95% of them appearing once. The sequencing sample was made of CD4+ T cells sorted from blood. These receptor sequences come from a human donor in good health. Some clones in this sample may be carry-over from other donors' samples.

The rearrangement links TRBV18 to TRBJ2-7, with D perhaps matching TRBD1 or TRBD2 (5 bases each). Germline loops: CDR1 KGHSH, CDR2 LQKENI. Trimming removed 3 bases at V and 0 bases at J, with 15 bases between. This CDR3 comprises 16 residues. The CDR3 sequence: CASSPPLGGGSYEQYF. In DNA form, the CDR3 reads TGTGCCAGCTCACCCCCCCTAGGTGGGGGCTCCTACGAGCAGTACTTC. The complete variable domain, with remaining parts taken from reference TRBV18 and TRBJ2-7, reads NAGVMQNPRHLVRRRGQEARLRCSPMKGHSHVYWYRQLPEEGLKFMVYLQKENIIDESGMPKERFSAEFPKEGPSILRIQQVVRGDSAAYFCASSPPLGGGSYEQYFGPGTRLTVT.

A few counts support this clone. The chain combines TRBV19 with TRBJ2-2; TRBD2 agrees at 12 bases. Trimming at V came to 6 bases and at J to 9 bases, leaving 2 bases not matched to a gene. The CDR3 runs to 13 residues. Germline CDR1 LNHDA, CDR2 SQIVND (reference sequence). The CDR3 DNA is TGTGCCAGTAGGACTAGCGGGAGTCGGGAGCTGTTTTTT. Amino acid sequence: CASRTSGSRELFF.

This sequence joins TRBV6-5 and TRBJ1-1; a weak D match, TRBD1 (6 bases). There are 13 residues in the CDR3. The ends were cut back, 5 bases at V and 3 bases at J, with 10 bases in the middle. Germline V gene sequence: CDR1 MNHEY, CDR2 SVGAGI. The CDR3 spells CASSQGIDTEAFF. CDR3 nucleotide sequence: TGTGCCAGCAGTCAGGGGATTGACACTGAAGCTTTCTTT.

This clone came up a few times. The rearrangement links TRBV9 to TRBJ2-7, with D tentatively TRBD1 or TRBD2 (5 bases each). V was shortened by 6 bases and J by 2 bases, with 18 bases between the two germline ends. The CDR3 extends over 15 amino acids. Germline CDR1 SGDLS, CDR2 YYNGEE. Written as DNA, the CDR3 is TGTGCCAGCAACTTTTACCGGGACCTGCCCTACGAGCAGTACTTC. Protein: CASNFYRDLPYEQYF.

The chain links TRBV7-3 to TRBJ2-2, with no clear D. The CDR3 has 15 amino acids. Germline V lookup: CDR1 SGHTA, CDR2 FQGTGA. Between the trimmed V and J ends, which lost 2 bases and 6 bases, there was a span of 13 bases. The DNA for the CDR3 is TGTGCCAGCAGCTTACAGCCTAGTTATCCCGGGGAGCTGTTTTTT. Translated, it gives CASSLQPSYPGELFF.

This chain connects TRBV5-6 to TRBJ1-2; no firm D call. Trimming removed 4 bases from V and 8 bases from J, with 15 bases in between. Germline V gene data show CDR1 as SGHDT and CDR2 as YYEEEE. CDR3 length equals 13 residues. CDR3 sequence reads: CASSQRRLLGYTF. CDR3 coding DNA: TGTGCCAGCAGCCAACGGAGGTTATTGGGCTACACCTTC.

The chain uses TRBV5-4 and TRBJ1-4; 7 positions match TRBD1. The CDR3 is made up of 15 amino acids. The germline V gene has CDR1 SGHNT and CDR2 YYREEE (reference sequence). V lost 4 bases, J lost 1 base, and 4 bases stayed unmatched. CDR3 loop: CASSNRGRTNEKLFF. In DNA, the CDR3 is TGTGCCAGCAGCAATAGGGGGCGAACTAATGAAAAACTGTTTTTT.

V gene TRBV18 combines with J gene TRBJ1-3; D gene uncertain. V dropped 7 bases and J dropped 0 bases, with 13 bases sitting between them. The CDR3 is 15 residues long. Per the germline V gene, CDR1 is KGHSH and CDR2 is LQKENI. The CDR3 loop reads CASFGQPRSGNTIYF. For the CDR3, the DNA is TGTGCCAGCTTTGGGCAGCCCCGCTCTGGAAACACCATATATTTT.

The sample holds one count of this clone. V gene TRBV7-9 combines with J gene TRBJ1-2, with D perhaps TRBD1 (5 bases). The ends were cut back, 2 bases at V and 3 bases at J, with 13 bases in the middle. The CDR3 consists of 15 residues. Germline V lookup: CDR1 SEHNR, CDR2 FQNEAQ (reference sequence). For the CDR3, the DNA is TGTGCCAGCAGCTTAACCGGGGAAGGGGACTATGGCTACACCTTC. Translation gives CASSLTGEGDYGYTF.

This chain uses TRBV11-2 with TRBJ2-7; no firm D call. There are 14 residues in the CDR3. V gave up 1 base and J gave up 0 bases, with 7 bases separating them. The V gene's germline CDR1 is SGHAT and CDR2 FQNNGV. This CDR3 is CASSLGRNSYEQYF. Written as DNA, the CDR3 is TGTGCCAGCAGCTTAGGCAGGAACTCCTACGAGCAGTACTTC. Complete variable domain (other parts from reference TRBV11-2 and TRBJ2-7): EAGVAQSPRYKIIEKRQSVAFWCNPISGHATLYWYQQILGQGPKLLIQFQNNGVVDDSQLPKDRFSAERLKGVDSTLKIQPAKLEDSAVYLCASSLGRNSYEQYFGPGTRLTVT.

The chain recombines TRBV5-4 with TRBJ1-2, with a weak D call TRBD1 (6 bases). This CDR3 region has 14 residues. Trimming took 2 bases from V and 5 from J, leaving 13 bases between them. Germline CDR1 SGHNT, CDR2 YYREEE (reference sequence). The CDR3 DNA sequence: TGTGCCAGCAGCTTTCAGGGGCGCAGTTATGGCTACACCTTC. This encodes CASSFQGRSYGYTF. Full variable domain (outside the CDR3, taken from reference TRBV5-4 and TRBJ1-2): ETGVTQSPTHLIKTRGQQVTLRCSSQSGHNTVSWYQQALGQGPQFIFQYYREEENGRGNFPPRFSGLQFPNYSSELNVNALELDDSALYLCASSFQGRSYGYTFGSGTRLTVV.

This clone was observed at least ten times. This chain connects TRBV11-2 to TRBJ1-5; no clear D. Looked up from germline, CDR1 is SGHAT and CDR2 is FQNNGV. Deletions cut 4 bases from V and 1 base from J, with 11 bases between. The CDR3 contains 15 residues. CDR3: CASSSPRGSNQPQHF. CDR3 in DNA: TGTGCCAGCAGCTCTCCCCGGGGAAGCAATCAGCCCCAGCATTTT.